These 18 T cell receptor beta chains were sequenced from one sample in a study of T cell responses to AZD1222 COVID-19 vaccine. Profiled with immunoSEQ multiplex PCR; TCRdb holds only in-frame clones, not every one. Of fewer than 130,000 clones detected, 92% appear once; the ten largest clones hold 1% to 1.5%. The sample in question was peripheral blood, obtained on day 0 of AZD1222 vaccination. The receptor source for this set is an adult in good health.

The chain couples TRBV24-1 to TRBJ1-2; no firm D call. Germline-derived CDR1 and CDR2 are KGHDR and SFDVKD. Trimming pared 8 bases from V and 6 bases from J, leaving 6 bases between. This CDR3 region has 10 residues. The CDR3 is CATNNDGYTF. The CDR3 coding sequence is TGTGCCACCAACAACGATGGCTACACCTTC.

This chain links TRBV6-1 with TRBJ1-5, with D tentatively TRBD1 (5 bases). The V gene's germline CDR1 is MNHNS and CDR2 SASEGT. This CDR3 is 16 amino acids long. Trimming removed 2 bases from V and 5 bases from J, with 16 bases in between. The CDR3: CASSEWEGLWDQPQHF. The CDR3 bases are TGTGCCAGCAGTGAATGGGAGGGGCTGTGGGATCAGCCCCAGCATTTT.

V is TRBV11-1 and J is TRBJ2-1, with D uncertain. Germline V gene sequence: CDR1 SGHAT, CDR2 FQDESV (reference sequence). V was cut by 7 bases and J by 0 bases, with 10 bases left in between. The CDR3 covers 14 residues. CDR3 residues: CASTFGRSYNEQFF. As DNA, the CDR3 is TGTGCCAGCACCTTCGGTCGCTCCTACAATGAGCAGTTCTTC.

This rearrangement joins TRBV6-6 to TRBJ1-4, with D perhaps TRBD1 (6 bases). The CDR3 is made up of 15 amino acids. Trimming took off 2 bases at V and 8 bases at J, with 15 bases between the two ends. Germline-derived CDR1 and CDR2 are MNHNY and SVGAGI (reference sequence). As DNA, the CDR3 is TGTGCCAGCAGTTACGGTACCAGGGGTGGGGAAAAACTGTTTTTT. It translates to CASSYGTRGGEKLFF.

The count of this clone is one. This rearrangement joins TRBV10-3 to TRBJ2-5; 9 positions match TRBD2. V trimming: 5 bases; J trimming: 2 bases; junction bases outside the gene matches: 6. Germline-derived CDR1 and CDR2 are ENHRY and SYGVKD. CDR3 length: 15 amino acids. The CDR3 region is CAISTLAGAQETQYF. CDR3 in DNA: TGTGCCATCAGTACCTTAGCGGGGGCTCAAGAGACCCAGTACTTC.

V and J are TRBV20-1 and TRBJ1-1, with a weak D call TRBD1 (5 bases). Germline lookup yields CDR1 DFQATT and CDR2 SNEGSKA (reference sequence). This CDR3 is built from 9 residues. The CDR3 DNA reads TGCAGGGGGGACACTGAAGCTTTCTTT. Its translation: CRGDTEAFF.

V gene TRBV11-3 combines with J gene TRBJ1-2; D call uncertain. CDR3 length: 12 residues. V was pared by 2 bases and J by 8 bases, with 9 bases between. The V gene's germline CDR1 is SGHNT and CDR2 YENEEA. The CDR3 DNA is TGTGCCAGCAGCTTATCGGGCCGGGGCTACACCTTC. Encoded protein: CASSLSGRGYTF.

This clone was seen only a few times. V and J are TRBV7-2 and TRBJ2-1; TRBD2 agrees at 9 bases. CDR3 length: 15 amino acids. J gave up 6 bases and V 3 bases, and 6 bases lay outside the gene matches. Germline V gene sequence: CDR1 SGHTA, CDR2 FQGNSA. CDR3 amino acids: CASSFSGLASNEQFF. The CDR3 DNA follows: TGTGCCAGCAGCTTCTCGGGACTAGCATCCAATGAGCAGTTCTTC.

As regards this clone: A junction boundary mismatches the germline segment, possibly from a read error. The chain carries TRBV5-4 and TRBJ2-1; D is possibly TRBD2 (6 bases). The CDR3 has 13 residues. Germline CDR1 reads SGHNT; CDR2 reads YYREEE (reference sequence). The CDR3 sequence is CASSLAVGDRGVF. As DNA, the CDR3 is TGTGCCAGCAGCTTGGCAGTGGGGGACCGCGGGGTCTTC.

V usage is TRBV5-1 and J usage is TRBJ2-7, with D perhaps being TRBD1 or TRBD2 (6 bases each). CDR1 SGHRS and CDR2 YFSETQ come from the germline V gene. The CDR3 contains 14 residues. Trimming pared 7 bases from V and 3 bases from J, leaving 17 bases between. The CDR3 spells CASWGAAKVYEQYF. The CDR3 coding sequence is TGCGCCAGCTGGGGGGCCGCAAAGGTCTACGAGCAGTACTTC. Full variable domain (missing parts from reference TRBV5-1 and TRBJ2-7): KAGVTQTPRYLIKTRGQQVTLSCSPISGHRSVSWYQQTPGQGLQFLFEYFSETQRNKGNFPGRFSGRQFSNSRSEMNVSTLELGDSALYLCASWGAAKVYEQYFGPGTRLTVT.

The chain is built from TRBV30 and TRBJ2-7, with D unclear. V was clipped by 2 bases and J by 2 bases, with 4 bases between them. Germline CDR1 GTSNPN, CDR2 SVGIG (reference sequence). The CDR3 length is 11 residues. The CDR3 DNA reads as TGTGCCTGGAGTAAGGCCTACGAGCAGTACTTC. Its protein product is CAWSKAYEQYF.

The chain recombines TRBV4-3 with TRBJ2-7; 9 bases match TRBD2. In germline, CDR1 is LGHNA, CDR2 YSLEER. V shed 1 base and J 2 bases; nucleotides not matched to a gene: 3. The length of the CDR3 is 15 residues. DNA for the CDR3: TGCGCCAGCAGCCAAGGGTCTAGCGGGACCTACGAGCAGTACTTC. The encoded protein is CASSQGSSGTYEQYF.

V gene TRBV28 combines with J gene TRBJ1-1; 7 bases line up with TRBD1. The CDR3 totals 18 residues. CDR1 MDHEN and CDR2 SYDVKM come from the germline V gene. Trimming cost V 2 bases and J 0 bases; bases outside gene matches: 12. The CDR3, as DNA: TGTGCCAGCAGTTTAATCGCAGGGGGGTTCGGCATGAACACTGAAGCTTTCTTT. This gives the protein CASSLIAGGFGMNTEAFF. Looking up the rest from reference TRBV28 and TRBJ1-1 gives the full variable domain: DVKVTQSSRYLVKRTGEKVFLECVQDMDHENMFWYRQDPGLGLRLIYFSYDVKMKEKGDIPEGYSVSREKKERFSLILESASTNQTSMYLCASSLIAGGFGMNTEAFFGQGTRLTVV.

This clone was picked up one time. The chain has TRBV5-1 and TRBJ2-1, with TRBD1 matching over 9 bases. This CDR3 is 15 amino acids long. The V segment lost 0 bases and the J segment 7 bases; nucleotides outside the gene matches: 5. Germline assignment: CDR1 SGHRS and CDR2 YFSETQ. The CDR3 loop is CASSLEGQGPNEQFF. In DNA, the CDR3 is TGCGCCAGCAGCTTGGAGGGACAGGGTCCGAATGAGCAGTTCTTC.

The genes are TRBV13 and TRBJ1-4, with D hard to call. The CDR3 is 14 amino acids. Trimming took 2 bases from V and 5 from J, leaving 9 bases between them. Germline V gene sequence: CDR1 PRHDT, CDR2 FYEKMQ (reference sequence). This CDR3 reads CASSLRSLNEKLFF. For the CDR3, the DNA is TGTGCCAGCAGCTTAAGGTCTCTAAATGAAAAACTGTTTTTT.

V is TRBV2 and J is TRBJ1-1; D ambiguous. Germline CDR1 is SNHLY and CDR2 is FYNNEI. This CDR3 has 15 amino acids. V was trimmed by 3 bases and J by 2 bases, leaving 13 bases between them. The CDR3 here is CASSDSPRVNTEAFF. In DNA, the CDR3 is TGTGCCAGCAGTGATTCACCTAGGGTAAACACTGAAGCTTTCTTT.

The chain has TRBV7-2 and TRBJ2-3, with TRBD1 matching over 7 bases. This CDR3 has 17 amino acids. Germline CDR1 is SGHTA and CDR2 is FQGNSA. V shed 1 base and J 1 base; nucleotides not matched to a gene: 8. CDR3 coding DNA: TGTGCCAGCAGCTTAGTAGCGACAGGGTTGGGCACAGATACGCAGTATTTT. It encodes CASSLVATGLGTDTQYF.

The chain couples TRBV30 to TRBJ2-1, with D maybe TRBD2 (5 bases). Germline-derived CDR1 and CDR2 are GTSNPN and SVGIG (reference sequence). The V and J ends lost 2 bases and 8 bases respectively, with 10 bases between them. The CDR3 is 12 amino acids. In DNA, the CDR3 is TGTGCCTGGAGTCCCGGGATTTATGAGCAGTTCTTC. This gives the protein CAWSPGIYEQFF.